This T cell receptor (beta chain) comes out of a study of cytomegalovirus exposure and HLA in healthy donors. Broader study findings: A later analysis linked a missense DCLRE1C variant to TCR beta V- and J-gene trimming. An observed cluster of highly shared sequence variants was recorded as a likely sequencing artifact. The authors later found most CMV-associated TCR beta chains appeared HLA-restricted.

The CDR3 sequence is 15 residues long. Trimming took 7 bases from V and 8 from J, leaving 21 bases between them. Germline V gives CDR1 SGHRS, CDR2 YFSETQ. The PCR contained 60 Vbeta and 13 Jbeta primers. Data came from immunoSEQ multiplex PCR; TCRdb stores just in-frame clones and leaves some out. The sample records roughly 200,000 clones, over 70% being singletons. With respect to this clone: Its cognate antigen is unknown.

Sample: PBMCs. The receptor comes from a woman in her sixties in good health and CMV-seropositive. V is TRBV5-1 and J is TRBJ1-4; D possibly corresponds to TRBD1 (5 bases). The DNA for the CDR3 is TGCGCCAGCCAAATTGACCCAGGGAATAGCGAAAAACTGTTTTTT. Encoded protein: CASQIDPGNSEKLFF. The whole variable domain, filled in from reference TRBV5-1 and TRBJ1-4, reads KAGVTQTPRYLIKTRGQQVTLSCSPISGHRSVSWYQQTPGQGLQFLFEYFSETQRNKGNFPGRFSGRQFSNSRSEMNVSTLELGDSALYLCASQIDPGNSEKLFFGSGTQLSVL.